This TCR beta chain was identified during a study of control samples from healthy donors and cancer patients. The data were produced by immunoSEQ multiplex PCR, yet TCRdb's version contains in-frame clones alone and is incomplete. The data hold 70,000 to 90,000 clones, with 90% to 95% observed a single time. The CDR3 sequence is 14 residues long. Germline V gene lookup returns CDR1 SEHNR and CDR2 FQNEAQ (reference sequence). V was pared by 7 bases and J by 11 bases, with 23 bases between. J is TRBJ1-1 and V is TRBV7-9; D may be TRBD1 (5 bases). The specimen was blood. The TCR was taken from a woman younger than 35 in good health. The CDR3 sequence: CASKSSWSEAGAFF. As DNA, the CDR3 is TGTGCCAGCAAATCAAGTTGGTCTGAGGCAGGGGCTTTCTTT.